The 7 T cell receptor beta chains presented below share a single source sample, sequenced in a study of identical twins. MiXCR was run by TCRdb on the 5' RACE reads, yielding one entry per CDR3 protein. The table lists about 690,000 distinct CDR3 sequences, around 6% of them singletons. The sequencing input was naive T cells sorted from blood. All receptors come from a man aged 18 to 30 in good health.

This clonotype showed up just a few times. The chain uses TRBV29-1 and TRBJ2-5, with D perhaps matching TRBD2 (6 bases). V shed 4 bases and J shed 4 bases, with 10 bases lying between them. This CDR3 spans 12 amino acids. Germline CDR1 SQVTM, CDR2 ANQGSEA. CDR3 sequence reads: CSVGTIPETQYF. CDR3 coding DNA: TGCAGCGTTGGGACTATCCCAGAGACCCAGTACTTC.

This clonotype was observed a handful of times. The chain carries TRBV4-2 and TRBJ2-1; D may correspond to TRBD1 or TRBD2 (5 bases each). Between the trimmed V and J ends, which lost 0 bases and 8 bases, there was a span of 8 bases. Germline CDR1 LGHNA, CDR2 YNFKEQ. CDR3 length: 13 residues. The CDR3 DNA sequence: TGTGCCAGCAGCCAAGAGGGGGTGGATGAGCAGTTCTTC. Protein product: CASSQEGVDEQFF.

The chain joins TRBV7-3 to TRBJ2-1; possibly TRBD2 for D (6 bases). Germline-derived CDR1 and CDR2 are SGHTA and FQGTGA. The CDR3 is 14 amino acids. V was trimmed by 1 base and J by 11 bases, leaving 15 bases between them. CDR3 loop: CASSLRDGGGKQFF. The CDR3 coding sequence is TGTGCCAGCAGCTTAAGGGACGGAGGAGGGAAGCAGTTCTTC.

On this clonotype itself: In this CDR3 the conserved last residue, phenylalanine or tryptophan, is missing, so a read error is likely. The chain employs TRBV5-6 and TRBJ1-1; D gene ambiguous. CDR1 and CDR2 (germline): SGHDT, YYEEEE. This CDR3 has 15 amino acids. V lost 1 base and J lost 0, with 10 bases in between. CDR3 loop: CASSLWIVMNTEAFS. CDR3 coding DNA: TGTGCCAGCAGCTTGTGGATCGTCATGAACACTGAAGCTTTCTCT.

The sample holds a few counts of this clonotype. CDR3 sequence: CATRRGGPQYF. The CDR3 DNA reads as TGTGCCACCAGGAGGGGAGGTCCGCAGTATTTT. This chain connects TRBV6-1 to TRBJ2-3; tentative D call: TRBD2 (6 bases). Trimming stripped 10 bases from V and 10 bases from J, with 15 bases between. CDR3 length: 11 amino acids. CDR1 is MNHNS and CDR2 is SASEGT in the germline V gene.

For the CDR3, the DNA is TGCAGTGCTAGAGTCCTTCTAGCGTATACAGATACGCAGTATTTT. Protein sequence: CSARVLLAYTDTQYF. The V and J genes are TRBV20-1 and TRBJ2-3, with TRBD2 as a possible D gene (6 bases). The CDR3 loop spans 15 amino acids. V was trimmed by 1 base and J by 3 bases, leaving 14 bases between them. Germline CDR1 and CDR2: DFQATT and SNEGSKA (reference sequence).

This clonotype was counted ten times or more. The chain combines TRBV20-1 with TRBJ2-7; the D is unclear. The CDR3 loop spans 13 amino acids. Germline lookup yields CDR1 DFQATT and CDR2 SNEGSKA (reference sequence). V was clipped by 5 bases and J by 6 bases, with 17 bases between them. CDR3 amino acids: CSAVRHEVGEQYF. The CDR3 DNA reads TGCAGTGCTGTCAGACATGAAGTGGGCGAGCAGTACTTC.